Presented here are 13 T cell receptor beta chains from one specimen sequenced in a study of T cell changes during pregnancy in multiple sclerosis. The table came from immunoSEQ multiplex PCR; TCRdb's copy has only in-frame clones and leaves some out. The data show just under 60,000 clones, with more than 85% seen just once and about 0.9% held by the top ten. The sample consisted of peripheral blood, taken in the first trimester of pregnancy. The receptors shown here come from a female donor with multiple sclerosis, enrolled in a pregnancy study.

This clone was seen a handful of times. The V and J genes are TRBV10-1 and TRBJ1-1; 7 bases map to TRBD1. Germline CDR1 reads WNHNN; CDR2 reads SYGVQD (reference sequence). Unmatched junction bases numbered 4, after V lost 6 bases and J lost 0 bases. The CDR3 extends over 14 amino acids. For the CDR3, the DNA is TGCGCCAGCAGCCTGGGACAGATGAACACTGAAGCTTTCTTT. Protein: CASSLGQMNTEAFF.

The V and J genes are TRBV5-1 and TRBJ2-5; a weak D match, TRBD2 (5 bases). The V end was cut by 0 bases, the J end by 1 base, with 13 bases between. Looked up from germline, CDR1 is SGHRS and CDR2 is YFSETQ. This CDR3 is built from 16 residues. CDR3 in DNA: TGCGCCAGCAGCTTGGTTCGGGGTCTACCCCAAGAGACCCAGTACTTC. It encodes CASSLVRGLPQETQYF.

This clone has more than one count but fewer than ten. V and J are TRBV5-1 and TRBJ2-2; D call uncertain. The CDR3 sequence is 13 residues long. Trimming removed 1 base from V and 7 bases from J, with 8 bases in between. Germline CDR1 reads SGHRS; CDR2 reads YFSETQ. The CDR3 spells CASSLKSNGELFF. The CDR3 DNA is TGCGCCAGCAGCTTGAAATCAAACGGGGAGCTGTTTTTT.

This chain connects TRBV7-9 to TRBJ1-2; D possibly corresponds to TRBD1 (5 bases). The CDR3 consists of 14 residues. From germline, CDR1 is SEHNR and CDR2 FQNEAQ (reference sequence). Trimming shortened V by 1 base and J by 5 bases, and 11 bases separated the two germline ends. CDR3 loop: CASSLGTGIYGYTF. Written as DNA, the CDR3 is TGTGCCAGCAGCTTAGGAACAGGAATTTATGGCTACACCTTC.

The V gene is TRBV5-1, the J gene TRBJ2-5, with TRBD1 as a possible D gene (5 bases). Deletions cut 2 bases from V and 5 bases from J, with 10 bases between. Germline V gene sequence: CDR1 SGHRS, CDR2 YFSETQ. The CDR3 is made up of 13 amino acids. In DNA form, the CDR3 reads TGCGCCAGCAGCTTAGGGGCCTCGGAGACCCAGTACTTC. Residues: CASSLGASETQYF.

This chain links TRBV6-6 with TRBJ1-1; D not resolved. Germline CDR1 MNHNY, CDR2 SVGAGI (reference sequence). The ends were cut back, 2 bases at V and 4 bases at J, with 11 bases in the middle. The CDR3 sequence is 14 residues long. This CDR3 reads CASSYEVGGTEAFF. The CDR3 coding sequence is TGTGCCAGCAGTTACGAGGTGGGTGGCACTGAAGCTTTCTTT.

The V and J genes are TRBV7-9 and TRBJ2-2; D is unclear. The CDR3 sequence is 14 residues long. V lost 8 bases, J lost 0 bases, and 10 bases lay in between. CDR1 and CDR2 from the germline V gene are SEHNR and FQNEAQ (reference sequence). The CDR3 sequence: CASLLTANTGELFF. CDR3 DNA: TGTGCCAGCCTCCTAACAGCGAACACCGGGGAGCTGTTTTTT. The full variable domain, rest sourced from reference TRBV7-9 and TRBJ2-2, is DTGVSQNPRHKITKRGQNVTFRCDPISEHNRLYWYRQTLGQGPEFLTYFQNEAQLEKSRLLSDRFSAERPKGSFSTLEIQRTEQGDSAMYLCASLLTANTGELFFGEGSRLTVL.

About this clone: The junction does not match germline at one end; this may be a read error. This chain uses TRBV6-5 with TRBJ1-4; a possible D gene is TRBD1 (5 bases). The germline gives CDR1 MNHEY, CDR2 SVGAGI. There are 14 residues in the CDR3. CDR3 nucleotides: TGTGTCAGCAGTGAAGGGGTGCAAAATGAAAAACTGTTTTTT. It codes for CVSSEGVQNEKLFF.

V usage is TRBV5-5 and J usage is TRBJ2-5; unclear D gene. Trimming pared 6 bases from V and 5 bases from J, leaving 20 bases between. Per germline, CDR1 SGHKS and CDR2 YYEKEE (reference sequence). This CDR3 spans 15 amino acids. The CDR3 loop is CASILRQVPSETQYF. The CDR3 DNA sequence: TGTGCCAGCATCCTTCGGCAGGTGCCTTCTGAGACCCAGTACTTC.

The chain has TRBV7-9 and TRBJ1-2; 9 positions agree with TRBD1. V was pared by 5 bases and J by 10 bases, with 5 bases of the junction left unmatched. The CDR3 sequence is 12 residues long. From germline, CDR1 is SEHNR and CDR2 FQNEAQ (reference sequence). As DNA, the CDR3 is TGTGCCAGCAGCCCACAGGGGGCGGTCTACACCTTC. Its translation: CASSPQGAVYTF.

This clone was counted a single time. The chain joins TRBV29-1 to TRBJ2-5; no clear D. Per the germline V gene, CDR1 is SQVTM and CDR2 is ANQGSEA. Trimming stripped 7 bases from V and 4 bases from J, with 10 bases between. This CDR3 spans 11 amino acids. In DNA form, the CDR3 reads TGCAGCGGGCTTCTAGGAGAGACCCAGTACTTC. It encodes CSGLLGETQYF.

This chain links TRBV11-2 with TRBJ2-7; 10 nucleotides line up with TRBD1. Germline assignment: CDR1 SGHAT and CDR2 FQNNGV. The V and J ends lost 5 bases and 6 bases, in that order; junction bases with no gene match: 10. The CDR3 loop spans 15 amino acids. For the CDR3, the DNA is TGTGCCAGCAGCCCCGGGACAGGGGTATGGGGCGAGCAGTACTTC. Translated: CASSPGTGVWGEQYF.

The gene calls are TRBV5-1 and TRBJ1-1, with 12 nucleotides matching TRBD1. Germline V gene lookup returns CDR1 SGHRS and CDR2 YFSETQ. V gave up 1 base and J gave up 1 base; unmatched junction bases: 8. The length of the CDR3 is 18 residues. The DNA for the CDR3 is TGCGCCAGCAGCTTGCTTGGGACAGGGGGCATAAGGAACACTGAAGCTTTCTTT. This translates into CASSLLGTGGIRNTEAFF.